One sample yielded the 25 T cell receptor beta chains listed below, sequenced in a study of shared clonotypes between healthy human individuals (TCRdb year 2020). Library preparation was by the immunoSEQ multiplex PCR assay. Sourced from immuneACCESS, this table was stored by TCRdb with only in-frame sequences that have V and J called. A share of the clones is absent; for the studies checked, an unresolved V gene accounts for under half, and the remainder has no known explanation. In all, the sample holds 2 million to 2.5 million clones, and 90% to 96% of those were seen once. The ten top clones hold roughly 0.13% of the sample. Sequences were obtained from naive CD4+ T cells sorted from blood. The cell subset or site label for this specimen denotes: CD45RA+ positively selected. The receptor source for this set is a man aged 18 to 35 in good health.

The chain joins TRBV7-6 to TRBJ2-1; D remains ambiguous. The germline gives CDR1 SGHVS, CDR2 FNYEAQ. Trimming shortened V by 4 bases and J by 6 bases, and 7 bases separated the two germline ends. The CDR3 has 12 residues. CDR3 nucleotides: TGTGCCAGCAGCTCTCTGAGCAATGAGCAGTTCTTC. It yields the protein CASSSLSNEQFF.

With respect to this clone: Other DNA sequences in the same sample also yield this CDR3. This rearrangement joins TRBV18 to TRBJ2-1; TRBD2 agrees at 10 bases. This CDR3 is 16 amino acids long. Germline CDR1 is KGHSH and CDR2 is LQKENI. V shed 3 bases, J shed 1 base, and the junction held 3 bases outside the gene matches. CDR3 DNA sequence: TGTGCCAGCTCACCCTGGACTAGCGGTTCCTACAATGAGCAGTTCTTC. It translates to CASSPWTSGSYNEQFF.

The CDR3 loop is CASSDERSGSQVFF. The CDR3 DNA reads as TGTGCCAGCAGTGATGAAAGAAGCGGGAGTCAAGTGTTCTTC. The gene calls are TRBV6-1 and TRBJ2-1, with 8 bases aligning to TRBD2. Per the germline V gene, CDR1 is MNHNS and CDR2 is SASEGT. This CDR3 is built from 14 residues. V shed 3 bases and J 15 bases; nucleotides not matched to a gene: 13.

This clone is a singleton in its sample. This rearrangement joins TRBV6-5 to TRBJ1-4; the match to TRBD1 covers 7 bases. This CDR3 comprises 16 residues. V lost 0 bases and J lost 1; bases outside the gene matches: 2. Germline V gene data show CDR1 as MNHEY and CDR2 as SVGAGI. The CDR3 here is CASSYSNRGTNEKLFF. In DNA, the CDR3 is TGTGCCAGCAGTTACTCGAACAGGGGAACTAATGAAAAACTGTTTTTT.

The CDR3 sequence: CASSWDTGGNEKLFF. The CDR3 DNA reads as TGTGCCAGCAGTTGGGATACAGGGGGCAACGAAAAACTGTTTTTT. V gene TRBV28 combines with J gene TRBJ1-4; 9 nucleotides align to TRBD1. V shed 4 bases and J 8 bases; nucleotides not matched to a gene: 8. Germline CDR1 and CDR2: MDHEN and SYDVKM. CDR3 length: 15 amino acids. The full variable domain, rest sourced from reference TRBV28 and TRBJ1-4, is DVKVTQSSRYLVKRTGEKVFLECVQDMDHENMFWYRQDPGLGLRLIYFSYDVKMKEKGDIPEGYSVSREKKERFSLILESASTNQTSMYLCASSWDTGGNEKLFFGSGTQLSVL.

The rearrangement links TRBV5-1 to TRBJ2-2; no clear D gene. CDR3 length: 15 amino acids. CDR1 and CDR2 (germline): SGHRS, YFSETQ. The ends were cut back, 0 bases at V and 7 bases at J, with 13 bases in the middle. Here the CDR3 reads CASSLGSTKGGELFF. CDR3 nucleotide sequence: TGCGCCAGCAGCTTGGGTTCAACTAAGGGCGGGGAGCTGTTTTTT.

The chain carries TRBV9 and TRBJ2-1, with 14 positions matching TRBD2. The CDR3 spans 17 residues. After removal of 2 bases from V and 1 base from J, the junction contained 2 bases not matched to a gene. CDR1 and CDR2 (germline): SGDLS, YYNGEE. CDR3 DNA sequence: TGTGCCAGCAGCGTGGGACTAGCGGGAGCTTCCTACAATGAGCAGTTCTTC. Amino acids: CASSVGLAGASYNEQFF.

The chain is built from TRBV27 and TRBJ1-1, with a possible D match to TRBD1 (6 bases). V lost 2 bases and J lost 4, with 17 bases in between. From germline, CDR1 is MNHEY and CDR2 SMNVEV (reference sequence). The CDR3 extends over 16 amino acids. This CDR3 is CASSLEGGKLPTEAFF. The CDR3 bases are TGTGCCAGCAGTTTAGAGGGGGGTAAACTGCCCACTGAAGCTTTCTTT.

The CDR3 sequence: CASSLGNTEAFF. CDR3 DNA: TGTGCCTCCAGTCTGGGGAACACTGAAGCTTTCTTT. The chain uses TRBV30 and TRBJ1-1; D is unresolved. There are 12 residues in the CDR3. Trimming stripped 7 bases from V and 1 base from J, with 10 bases between. Germline V gene data show CDR1 as GTSNPN and CDR2 as SVGIG (reference sequence).

The chain's CDR3 is CASSLGVRLLTPSYEQYF. In nucleotides, the CDR3 is TGTGCCAGCAGCTTAGGCGTCAGACTCCTAACACCTTCCTACGAGCAGTACTTC. The chain has TRBV13 and TRBJ2-7; D is undetermined. The CDR3 is made up of 18 amino acids. The germline V gene has CDR1 PRHDT and CDR2 FYEKMQ (reference sequence). V lost 0 bases and J 1 base, leaving 19 bases between the germline ends.

This rearrangement joins TRBV4-1 to TRBJ2-7, with D perhaps TRBD1 (5 bases). V shed 0 bases and J shed 5 bases, with 14 bases lying between them. This CDR3 has 15 amino acids. CDR1 is MGHRA and CDR2 is YSYEKL in the germline V gene. The CDR3 loop is CASSQDSGRVNEQYF. CDR3 sequence (DNA): TGCGCCAGCAGCCAAGATTCCGGCAGGGTCAACGAGCAGTACTTC.

The CDR3 bases are TGTGCCAGCAGGAAGGGGAACACAGATACGCAGTATTTT. It yields the protein CASRKGNTDTQYF. The chain uses TRBV27 and TRBJ2-3; D may be TRBD1 (5 bases). Trimming stripped 6 bases from V and 2 bases from J, with 9 bases between. The CDR3 runs 13 residues. Germline V lookup: CDR1 MNHEY, CDR2 SMNVEV (reference sequence).

The chain joins TRBV27 to TRBJ1-1, with 10 nucleotides matching TRBD1. Per germline, CDR1 MNHEY and CDR2 SMNVEV (reference sequence). The CDR3 extends over 14 amino acids. V gave up 4 bases and J gave up 1 base; unmatched junction bases: 0. CDR3 residues: CASSWDRGNTEAFF. The CDR3 DNA reads as TGTGCCAGCAGTTGGGACAGGGGGAACACTGAAGCTTTCTTT.

The genes are TRBV6-5 and TRBJ1-5; tentatively, D is TRBD1 (6 bases). The CDR3 extends over 13 amino acids. Germline CDR1 is MNHEY and CDR2 is SVGAGI. V dropped 5 bases and J dropped 5 bases, with 10 bases sitting between them. CDR3: CASSRDNHQPQHF. The CDR3 DNA reads TGTGCCAGCAGTCGGGACAATCATCAGCCCCAGCATTTT.

This clone came up once. This chain's CDR3 is CASSQGQGAFF. In nucleotides, the CDR3 is TGTGCCAGCAGTCAAGGACAGGGCGCGTTCTTC. The chain combines TRBV6-5 with TRBJ2-1, with TRBD1 matching over 8 bases. Trimming took 5 bases from V and 15 from J; bases not matched to a gene: 6. Germline CDR1 reads MNHEY; CDR2 reads SVGAGI. The CDR3 consists of 11 residues.

The rearrangement joins TRBV27 to TRBJ2-1; a possible D gene is TRBD2 (6 bases). The CDR3 contains 14 residues. From germline, CDR1 is MNHEY and CDR2 SMNVEV (reference sequence). V was shortened by 6 bases and J by 4 bases, with 13 bases between the two germline ends. As DNA, the CDR3 is TGTGCCAGCAGGTCTGGGACTTTTTACAATGAGCAGTTCTTC. This encodes CASRSGTFYNEQFF.

The chain joins TRBV5-1 to TRBJ2-3; 13 bases fit TRBD2. The CDR3 runs 16 residues. Germline-derived CDR1 and CDR2 are SGHRS and YFSETQ. J lost 1 base, V lost 4 bases, and 3 bases had no gene match. Written as DNA, the CDR3 is TGCGCCAGCAGCAAAGGGACTAGCGGGGGCACAGATACGCAGTATTTT. Residues: CASSKGTSGGTDTQYF.

The chain has TRBV5-8 and TRBJ1-4, with TRBD1 matching over 9 bases. Germline loops: CDR1 SGHTS, CDR2 YDEGEE. The CDR3 has 17 amino acids. Trimming removed 1 base from V and 7 bases from J; junction bases left unmatched: 11. The CDR3 bases are TGTGCCAGCAGCTTGCCCGGGACAGGGACCGGGAGTGAAAAACTGTTTTTT. Protein sequence: CASSLPGTGTGSEKLFF.

The rearrangement uses TRBV27 and TRBJ1-2, with D possibly TRBD1 on 5 matching bases. The CDR3 runs to 14 residues. Trimming stripped 6 bases from V and 7 bases from J, with 18 bases between. CDR1 and CDR2 (germline): MNHEY, SMNVEV (reference sequence). CDR3 DNA sequence: TGTGCCAGCAGCCCCCTAGGGGTGAAGGGTGGCTACACCTTC. It is translated as CASSPLGVKGGYTF.

V usage is TRBV5-4 and J usage is TRBJ1-4; D not certain. Germline V gives CDR1 SGHNT, CDR2 YYREEE (reference sequence). Trimming removed 1 base at V and 4 bases at J, with 5 bases between. This CDR3 region has 13 residues. CDR3 residues: CASSLFGNEKLFF. The CDR3 DNA reads as TGTGCCAGCAGCTTGTTCGGTAATGAAAAACTGTTTTTT.

The chain has TRBV29-1 and TRBJ2-5; 9 bases map to TRBD2. Germline V gene sequence: CDR1 SQVTM, CDR2 ANQGSEA. After removal of 7 bases from V and 3 bases from J, the junction contained 24 bases not matched to a gene. CDR3 length: 19 residues. CDR3 nucleotide sequence: TGCAGCGGTGATGAGGGGGGACCTAGCGGGGTATGGGAGAAAGAGACCCAGTACTTC. The encoded protein is CSGDEGGPSGVWEKETQYF.

The chain couples TRBV10-3 to TRBJ2-3; no reliable D call. CDR1 ENHRY and CDR2 SYGVKD come from the germline V gene. V was shortened by 0 bases and J by 2 bases, with 9 bases between the two germline ends. The CDR3 extends over 15 amino acids. As DNA, the CDR3 is TGTGCCATCAGTGAGTCGCGTCAGTTCACAGATACGCAGTATTTT. It encodes CAISESRQFTDTQYF.

Note on this clone: The same CDR3 arises from other DNA sequences in this sample as well. The genes are TRBV20-1 and TRBJ2-7, with a weak D call TRBD1 (5 bases). CDR1 and CDR2 (germline): DFQATT, SNEGSKA (reference sequence). Deletions cut 6 bases from V and 3 bases from J, with 6 bases between. CDR3 length equals 10 residues. The CDR3 protein is CSARDYEQYF. The CDR3 bases are TGCAGTGCCAGGGACTACGAGCAGTACTTC.

The CDR3 sequence is CASSLAGGINTGELFF. The CDR3 coding sequence is TGTGCCAGCAGCTTGGCCGGCGGGATTAACACCGGGGAGCTGTTTTTT. The genes are TRBV5-8 and TRBJ2-2, with D tentatively TRBD2 (6 bases). This CDR3 has 16 residues. Germline values: CDR1 SGHTS, CDR2 YDEGEE. The V gene lost 0 bases and the J gene lost 2 bases, with 11 bases spanning the gap.

The count of this clone is one. The V gene is TRBV7-9, the J gene TRBJ2-4; unclear D gene. The CDR3 runs 14 residues. Germline CDR1 SEHNR, CDR2 FQNEAQ (reference sequence). V was cut by 1 base and J by 2 bases, with 6 bases left in between. CDR3 sequence: CASSLEGSKNIQYF. The CDR3, as DNA: TGTGCCAGCAGCTTAGAGGGTTCCAAAAACATTCAGTACTTC.